This T cell receptor beta chain originates from a study of T cells after posttransplantation cyclophosphamide. This CDR3 is 15 amino acids long. Per germline, CDR1 SGHTA and CDR2 FQGNSA. With 1 base removed from V and 4 bases from J, the gap between germline ends came to 8 bases. Of note for this clone: Its target is not known.

Busulfan-fludarabine conditioning, marrow transplant, and cyclophosphamide on days +3 and +4 were administered. Sequencing used immunoSEQ multiplex PCR; TCRdb keeps in-frame clones, though not all of them. The table includes about 16,000 clones, almost 95% detected once. Study observations and caveats: Recipient CMV seropositivity and CMV reactivation strongly tracked TRB clonality. Blood and skin or GI T cell repertoires showed limited TRB overlap. Donor CD8+ memory clones often dominated recipient blood repertoires at later times.

This chain uses TRBV7-2 with TRBJ2-6, with D tentatively TRBD2 (5 bases). This clonotype was obtained from a male patient aged 60-69 years who received an allogeneic stem cell transplant from a related donor and was CMV-positive. Some T cells may trace back to the graft donor. Here the sequenced sample was CD4+ T cells sorted from blood, taken after allogeneic stem cell transplant with posttransplant cyclophosphamide. The CDR3 coding sequence is TGTGCCAGCAGCTTAGGGGAGCTGGGGGCCAACGTCCTGACTTTC. Amino acid sequence: CASSLGELGANVLTF.